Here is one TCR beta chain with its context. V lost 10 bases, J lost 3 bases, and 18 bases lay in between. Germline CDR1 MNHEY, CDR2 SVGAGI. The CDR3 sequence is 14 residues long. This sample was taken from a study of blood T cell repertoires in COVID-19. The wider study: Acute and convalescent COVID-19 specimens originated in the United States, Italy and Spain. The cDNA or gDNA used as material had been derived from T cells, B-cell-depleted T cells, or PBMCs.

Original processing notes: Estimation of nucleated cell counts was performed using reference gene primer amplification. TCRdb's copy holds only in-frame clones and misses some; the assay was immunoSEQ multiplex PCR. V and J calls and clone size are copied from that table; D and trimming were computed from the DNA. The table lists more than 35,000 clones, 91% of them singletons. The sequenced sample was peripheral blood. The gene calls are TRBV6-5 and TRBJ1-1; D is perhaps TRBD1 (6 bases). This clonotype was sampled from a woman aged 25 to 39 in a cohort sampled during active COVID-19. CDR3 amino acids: CATESGGGDTEAFF. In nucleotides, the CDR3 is TGTGCCACCGAGAGTGGGGGGGGCGACACTGAAGCTTTCTTT.